One sample yielded the 5 T cell receptor beta chains listed below, sequenced in a study of OX40 agonist ivuxolimab in advanced cancers. The method was the immunoSEQ multiplex PCR assay. The table comes from immuneACCESS by way of TCRdb, which keeps in-frame sequences with V and J called. Part of the clones is missing from these tables; in studies checked, under half for an unresolved V gene and the rest for unknown reasons. Present in this sample are about 12,000 clones, around 80% of which were seen just once. More than 12% of the sample comes from the top ten. Sequences were derived from CD4+ or CD8+ T cells sorted from blood, sampled in a trial of the OX40 agonist ivuxolimab. The receptors were gathered from an adult with an advanced solid tumor such as melanoma, head and neck, liver or kidney cancer.

J is TRBJ2-2 and V is TRBV6-5; 9 bases match TRBD2. The germline gives CDR1 MNHEY, CDR2 SVGAGI. The CDR3 contains 15 residues. V was clipped by 7 bases and J by 6 bases; unmatched bases: 9. Here the CDR3 DNA reads TGTGCCAGCACTCAGGGTAGCGGGAGAGCCGGGGAGCTGTTTTTT. It is translated as CASTQGSGRAGELFF.

V gene TRBV18 combines with J gene TRBJ2-7; 10 nucleotides line up with TRBD1. V dropped 2 bases and J dropped 4; count of bases not matched to a gene: 5. The CDR3 is 15 residues long. Germline loops: CDR1 KGHSH, CDR2 LQKENI. CDR3 coding DNA: TGTGCCAGCTCACCAACCGGGACAGGGGTTTACGAGCAGTACTTC. Its translation: CASSPTGTGVYEQYF.

V usage is TRBV27 and J usage is TRBJ2-7, with TRBD2 matching 11 bases. This CDR3 is 16 amino acids long. With V trimmed by 0 bases and J by 6 bases, 7 bases remained unmatched. Germline V gene data show CDR1 as MNHEY and CDR2 as SMNVEV (reference sequence). CDR3: CASSLSTSGISSEQYF. CDR3 DNA: TGTGCCAGCAGTTTATCGACTAGCGGGATTTCTTCCGAGCAGTACTTC.

This clone was counted between two and nine times. This sequence joins TRBV6-1 and TRBJ2-7, with 7 nucleotides matching TRBD1. The CDR3 totals 15 residues. The junction had 11 bases not matched to a gene; V was cut back by 4 bases and J by 5 bases. CDR1 is MNHNS and CDR2 is SASEGT in the germline V gene. The CDR3 sequence is CASSAPVRGQNEQYF. CDR3 DNA sequence: TGTGCCAGCAGTGCCCCTGTCCGGGGACAGAACGAGCAGTACTTC.

This clone came up once. J is TRBJ2-3 and V is TRBV25-1; 7 positions match TRBD2. CDR3 length: 15 residues. The V gene end was trimmed by 7 bases and the J gene end by 5 bases; junction bases not matched to a gene: 12. CDR1 and CDR2 (germline): MGHDK, SYGVNS. The CDR3 DNA is TGTGCCAGCACCGACCGCGGGAGTTATGGAGATACGCAGTATTTT. Its translation: CASTDRGSYGDTQYF.